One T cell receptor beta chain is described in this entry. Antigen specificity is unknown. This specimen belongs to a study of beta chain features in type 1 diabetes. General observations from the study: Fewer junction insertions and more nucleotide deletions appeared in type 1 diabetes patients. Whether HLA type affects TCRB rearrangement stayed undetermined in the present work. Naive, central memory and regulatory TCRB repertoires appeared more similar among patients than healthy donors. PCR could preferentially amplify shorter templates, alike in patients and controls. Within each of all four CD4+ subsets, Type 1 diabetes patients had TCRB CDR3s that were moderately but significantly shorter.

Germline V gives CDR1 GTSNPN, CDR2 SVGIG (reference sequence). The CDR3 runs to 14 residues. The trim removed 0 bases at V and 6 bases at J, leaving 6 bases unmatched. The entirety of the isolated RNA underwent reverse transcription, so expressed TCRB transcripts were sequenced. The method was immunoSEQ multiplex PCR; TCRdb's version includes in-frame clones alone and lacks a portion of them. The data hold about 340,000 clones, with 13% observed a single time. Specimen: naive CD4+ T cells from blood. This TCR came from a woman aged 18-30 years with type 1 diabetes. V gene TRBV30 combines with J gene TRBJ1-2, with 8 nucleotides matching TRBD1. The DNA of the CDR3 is TGTGCCTGGAGTGTACGACAGGGGATTGATGGCTACACCTTC. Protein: CAWSVRQGIDGYTF. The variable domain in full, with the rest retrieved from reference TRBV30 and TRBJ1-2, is SQTIHQWPATLVQPVGSPLSLECTVEGTSNPNLYWYRQAAGRGLQLLFYSVGIGQISSEVPQNLSASRPQDRQFILSSKKLLLSDSGFYLCAWSVRQGIDGYTFGSGTRLTVV.